Below are 26 T cell receptor beta chains sequenced from a single sample in a study of blood T cell repertoires in COVID-19. Produced via immunoSEQ multiplex PCR; TCRdb's table is partial and in-frame only. The sample consists of about 170,000 clones, 88% of them appearing once. Source material: peripheral blood. The receptors derive from a man between 60 and 75 years old with acute or convalescent COVID-19.

The rearrangement uses TRBV11-2 and TRBJ1-2, with 9 bases matching TRBD1. Germline V CDR1 and CDR2: SGHAT, FQNNGV. V was pared by 1 base and J by 8 bases, with 2 bases of the junction left unmatched. The CDR3 runs to 13 residues. CDR3 amino acids: CASSLVDRGGYTF. Here the CDR3 DNA reads TGTGCCAGCAGCTTAGTGGACAGGGGCGGCTACACCTTC.

This chain uses TRBV5-1 with TRBJ2-7; perhaps TRBD1 as D (8 bases). V dropped 3 bases and J dropped 4 bases, with 20 bases sitting between them. Germline CDR1 and CDR2: SGHRS and YFSETQ. CDR3 length: 16 residues. The CDR3 nucleotides read TGCGCCAGCAGCTGGGCCGGGGGGCAGGGGGCTTACGAGCAGTACTTC. Its protein is CASSWAGGQGAYEQYF. Based on the CDR3 plus reference TRBV5-1 and TRBJ2-7, the full variable domain is KAGVTQTPRYLIKTRGQQVTLSCSPISGHRSVSWYQQTPGQGLQFLFEYFSETQRNKGNFPGRFSGRQFSNSRSEMNVSTLELGDSALYLCASSWAGGQGAYEQYFGPGTRLTVT.

The chain employs TRBV4-2 and TRBJ1-1; tentative D call: TRBD1 (5 bases). CDR3 length: 16 amino acids. Trimming left V 1 base short and J 1 base short, with 13 bases between. Germline CDR1 is LGHNA and CDR2 is YNFKEQ. The CDR3 is CASSQGRHGQNTEAFF. The CDR3 region has the DNA TGTGCCAGCAGCCAAGGACGACACGGACAGAACACTGAAGCTTTCTTT.

The chain has TRBV23-1 and TRBJ2-3; possible D gene TRBD1, 5 bases. TRBV23-1 carries the ORF label, with uncertain function. With 10 bases removed from V and 0 bases from J, the gap between germline ends came to 11 bases. The CDR3 has 13 residues. CDR3 nucleotides: TGCGCCAACCCAGACAGTAGCACAGATACGCAGTATTTT. It codes for CANPDSSTDTQYF.

The V call is TRBV6-6, the J call TRBJ2-5; 7 nucleotides agree with TRBD1. The germline V gene encodes CDR1 MNHNY and CDR2 SVGAGI (reference sequence). The J segment lost 2 bases and the V segment lost 11 bases, leaving 8 bases of the junction unmatched. The CDR3 has 13 residues. CDR3 loop: CAGRTGGQETQYF. The CDR3 DNA reads TGTGCCGGCCGGACAGGAGGACAAGAGACCCAGTACTTC.

V gene TRBV6-1 combines with J gene TRBJ2-1, with 8 bases that match TRBD2. The length of the CDR3 is 16 residues. Per germline, CDR1 MNHNS and CDR2 SASEGT. V shed 1 base, J shed 4 bases, and the junction held 6 bases outside the gene matches. The CDR3 loop is CASSEVYAGGYNEQFF. The CDR3 coding sequence is TGTGCCAGCAGTGAAGTGTATGCGGGGGGATACAATGAGCAGTTCTTC.

This sequence joins TRBV6-5 and TRBJ1-5, with a possible D match to TRBD1 (5 bases). CDR3 length equals 13 residues. CDR1 and CDR2 (germline): MNHEY, SVGAGI. V dropped 4 bases and J dropped 3 bases, with 7 bases sitting between them. CDR3 in amino acids: CASSSGINQPQHF. The DNA for the CDR3 is TGTGCCAGCAGTTCAGGGATCAATCAGCCCCAGCATTTT.

The V and J genes are TRBV29-1 and TRBJ1-2, with D perhaps matching TRBD1 (6 bases). V was cut by 4 bases and J by 8 bases, with 20 bases left in between. Germline CDR1 reads SQVTM; CDR2 reads ANQGSEA. This CDR3 spans 14 amino acids. The CDR3 DNA is TGCAGCGTTGGCCGAACAGGGAGCCCAATCGGCTACACCTTC. It translates to CSVGRTGSPIGYTF.

The J gene is TRBJ2-3, the V gene TRBV10-3; 13 nucleotides match TRBD2. Germline lookup yields CDR1 ENHRY and CDR2 SYGVKD. V trimming: 4 bases; J trimming: 3 bases; junction bases outside the gene matches: 1. This CDR3 is built from 15 residues. In DNA form, the CDR3 reads TGTGCCATCAGTGGGACTAGCGGGAGTACAGATACGCAGTATTTT. Translated, it gives CAISGTSGSTDTQYF.

For the CDR3, the DNA is TGTGCCAGCAGCGTATGGGCAGGGGGGATAGATGGCTACACCTTC. It yields the protein CASSVWAGGIDGYTF. The chain recombines TRBV9 with TRBJ1-2, with 7 positions matching TRBD1. The germline gives CDR1 SGDLS, CDR2 YYNGEE. V trimming: 1 base; J trimming: 6 bases; junction bases outside the gene matches: 9. This CDR3 has 15 amino acids.

The chain couples TRBV19 to TRBJ1-4; D perhaps matches TRBD1 (5 bases). The CDR3 totals 17 residues. Germline CDR1 is LNHDA and CDR2 is SQIVND (reference sequence). V lost 5 bases, J lost 7 bases, and 23 bases lay in between. CDR3 protein: CASSYTRERSRGEKLFF. The CDR3 DNA follows: TGTGCCAGTAGTTATACCAGGGAACGGAGTAGGGGTGAAAAACTGTTTTTT.

The rearrangement links TRBV3-1 (or the pseudogene TRBV3-2) to TRBJ1-1; D unresolved. V gave up 2 bases and J gave up 1 base, with 11 bases separating them. This CDR3 spans 15 amino acids. CDR1 and CDR2 from the germline V gene are LGHDT and YNNKEL (reference sequence). Here the CDR3 reads CASSQPRAGNTEAFF. CDR3 coding DNA: TGTGCCAGCAGCCAACCGAGGGCAGGGAACACTGAAGCTTTCTTT.

The V call is TRBV30, the J call TRBJ1-1; 8 bases map to TRBD1. J was trimmed by 5 bases and V by 2 bases; bases with no gene match: 19. Per the germline V gene, CDR1 is GTSNPN and CDR2 is SVGIG (reference sequence). There are 18 residues in the CDR3. CDR3 coding DNA: TGTGCCTGGAGTCGGGGGAGACAGGGGAGGGGATGGTATACTGAAGCTTTCTTT. Translated, it gives CAWSRGRQGRGWYTEAFF.

The chain uses TRBV24-1 and TRBJ2-2; no clear D gene. V shed 5 bases and J shed 0 bases, with 9 bases lying between them. The CDR3 is 15 amino acids. CDR1 is KGHDR, CDR2 SFDVKD, per germline. In DNA, the CDR3 is TGTGCCACCAGTGGTCTTTCAGCGAACACCGGGGAGCTGTTTTTT. Residues: CATSGLSANTGELFF.

A single count supports this clone. The chain has TRBV19 and TRBJ1-5; 11 nucleotides line up with TRBD1. V shed 4 bases, J shed 6 bases, and the junction held 8 bases outside the gene matches. The CDR3 is 16 residues long. Germline V gene sequence: CDR1 LNHDA, CDR2 SQIVND (reference sequence). In DNA, the CDR3 is TGTGCCAGTAGTAGCGGGAGGACAGGGGGCGGTCAGCCCCAGCATTTT. This codes for CASSSGRTGGGQPQHF.

The chain recombines TRBV3-1 (or the pseudogene TRBV3-2) with TRBJ1-6, with 9 bases that match TRBD1. CDR1 LGHDT and CDR2 YNNKEL come from the germline V gene (reference sequence). This CDR3 region has 15 residues. V was pared by 4 bases and J by 8 bases, with 6 bases of the junction left unmatched. CDR3 sequence reads: CASSPLQGAYSPLHF. CDR3 nucleotides: TGTGCCAGCAGCCCTTTACAGGGGGCTTATTCACCCCTCCACTTT.

In regard to this clone: A far larger clone lies a single base away; this is likely a read error. The sample carries other DNA sequences with the same CDR3. The J gene is TRBJ1-1, the V gene TRBV18, with 7 positions matching TRBD1. The CDR3 covers 14 residues. The germline CDR1 and CDR2 sequences are KGHSH and LQKENI. J lost 1 base, V lost 2 bases, and 1 base had no gene match. CDR3: CASSPTGENTEAFF. The CDR3 nucleotides are TGTGCCAGCTCACCAACAGGGGAGAACACTGAAGCTTTCTTT.

The J gene is TRBJ2-3, the V gene TRBV19; a weak D match, TRBD2 (5 bases). Germline-derived CDR1 and CDR2 are LNHDA and SQIVND (reference sequence). There are 18 residues in the CDR3. V dropped 4 bases and J dropped 6 bases, with 26 bases sitting between them. The CDR3 is CASSKGLGGFVAGDTQYF. The CDR3 DNA follows: TGTGCCAGTAGTAAAGGACTTGGTGGCTTTGTAGCCGGGGATACGCAGTATTTT.

The genes are TRBV24-1 and TRBJ1-5; the D is unclear. The CDR3 is made up of 14 amino acids. With 5 bases removed from V and 4 bases from J, the gap between germline ends came to 11 bases. Germline CDR1 reads KGHDR; CDR2 reads SFDVKD. The CDR3 bases are TGTGCCACCAGTGGGGCTGGCCCGAATCAGCCCCAGCATTTT. Protein product: CATSGAGPNQPQHF.

The genes are TRBV5-1 and TRBJ1-4, with D uncertain. The V and J ends lost 0 bases and 11 bases respectively, with 14 bases between them. Looked up from germline, CDR1 is SGHRS and CDR2 is YFSETQ. CDR3 size: 14 residues. The CDR3 bases are TGCGCCAGCAGCTTGGAGCCGTTCGGGTGGAAACTGTTTTTT. It translates to CASSLEPFGWKLFF.

The V and J genes are TRBV7-2 and TRBJ2-3, with a tentative D call TRBD2 (6 bases). The CDR3 covers 13 residues. V was pared by 1 base and J by 4 bases, with 6 bases between. Germline CDR1 and CDR2: SGHTA and FQGNSA. The CDR3 region has the DNA TGTGCCAGCAGCTTAGGGGAGGCAGATACGCAGTATTTT. Residues: CASSLGEADTQYF.

This clone was detected only a few times. V is TRBV4-2 and J is TRBJ1-6; 9 bases align to TRBD1. CDR3 length: 15 amino acids. Germline assignment: CDR1 LGHNA and CDR2 YNFKEQ. The junction had 1 base not matched to a gene; V was cut back by 4 bases and J by 3 bases. The CDR3 region has the DNA TGTGCCAGCAGCCGGACAGGGGTCTATAATTCACCCCTCCACTTT. Amino acid sequence: CASSRTGVYNSPLHF.

The gene calls are TRBV21-1 and TRBJ1-3; the table's D call TRBD1 went unverified against the DNA. TRBV21-1 corresponds to a pseudogene. The CDR3 contains 15 residues. The CDR3 DNA reads as TGTGCCAGCAGCACTAGGGGGCAACTTGGAAACACCATATATTTT. Its translation is CASSTRGQLGNTIYF.

This rearrangement joins TRBV21-1 to TRBJ2-5; the tabulated D call, TRBD1, remains unverified against the DNA. TRBV21-1 is a known pseudogene. The CDR3 runs 17 residues. The CDR3 reads CASSKDSTGGYQETQYF. For the CDR3, the DNA is TGTGCCAGCAGCAAAGATAGCACAGGGGGGTACCAAGAGACCCAGTACTTC.

V and J are TRBV7-9 and TRBJ2-6; 10 bases line up with TRBD1. CDR1 and CDR2 (germline): SEHNR, FQNEAQ (reference sequence). V lost 5 bases and J lost 2; bases outside the gene matches: 9. This CDR3 comprises 18 residues. DNA for the CDR3: TGTGCCAGCAGCCCAAAGGACAGGGGGTTGACTGGGGCCAACGTCCTGACTTTC. It yields the protein CASSPKDRGLTGANVLTF.

The rearrangement joins TRBV18 to TRBJ1-1, with a weak D call TRBD1 (5 bases). V lost 5 bases and J lost 3, with 10 bases in between. This CDR3 has 13 residues. Germline values: CDR1 KGHSH, CDR2 LQKENI. The CDR3 protein is CASSLGRDTEAFF. The CDR3 DNA sequence: TGTGCCAGCTCATTGGGGCGCGACACTGAAGCTTTCTTT.